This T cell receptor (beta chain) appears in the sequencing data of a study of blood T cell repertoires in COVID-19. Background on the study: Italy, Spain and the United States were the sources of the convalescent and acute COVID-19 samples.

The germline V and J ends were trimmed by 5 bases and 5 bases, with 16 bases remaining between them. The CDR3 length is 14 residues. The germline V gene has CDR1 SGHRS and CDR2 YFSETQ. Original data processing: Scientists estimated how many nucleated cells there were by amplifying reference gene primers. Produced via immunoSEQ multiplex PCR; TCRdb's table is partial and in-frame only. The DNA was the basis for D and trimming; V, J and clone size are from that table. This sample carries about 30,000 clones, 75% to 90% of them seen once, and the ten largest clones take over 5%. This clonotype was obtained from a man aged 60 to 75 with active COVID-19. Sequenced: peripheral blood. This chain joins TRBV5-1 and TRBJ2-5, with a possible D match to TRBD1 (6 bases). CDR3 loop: CASRTTRGRETQYF. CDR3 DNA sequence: TGCGCCAGCAGGACCACCAGGGGTAGGGAGACCCAGTACTTC.